By sample fraction, the clone carrying this T cell receptor beta chain is medium-sized. Its antigen remains unidentified. This sample stems from a study of spatial heterogeneity in lung cancer. Study context: Taken at a median of about 2 years after resection, follow-up PBMC samples underwent sequencing when available. The average appearance count of each unique TCR and UMI combination in raw reads was more than eight.

The time point is: blood at routine non-recurrence follow-up after resection. Whole RNA was taken from tumor, nontumor lung or frozen PBMC; it was then sequenced unsorted. Findings and caveats of the study: Blood showed ubiquitous tumor TCRs more often at resection than at routine follow-up.

TCRdb re-called the 5' RACE reads with MiXCR, one entry per CDR3 protein. The table includes roughly 4,400 distinct CDR3 sequences, about 26% detected once. Germline V CDR1 and CDR2: SQVTM, ANQGSEA. The V end lost 6 bases, the J end lost 8 bases, and 8 bases lay between the germline ends. The CDR3 runs to 10 residues. V is TRBV29-1 and J is TRBJ2-1; no clear D. The sequenced sample was PBMCs, obtained at follow-up. The TCR originated in a male donor with early-stage non-small cell lung cancer. DNA for the CDR3: TGCAGCGTCTTTAACTATGAGCAGTTCTTC. The encoded protein is CSVFNYEQFF.